This T cell receptor (beta chain) was found in a study of blood T cell repertoires in COVID-19. Study overall: Samples came from the United States, Italy and Spain, spanning acute and convalescent COVID-19. T cells, B-cell-depleted T cells, or PBMCs supplied cDNA or gDNA.

Trimming took 4 bases from V and 1 from J, leaving 11 bases between them. The CDR3 length is 14 residues. Germline loops: CDR1 SGDLS, CDR2 YYNGEE. Original methodology: Reference gene primers were amplified, and this amplification served to estimate nucleated cell counts. This table comes from immunoSEQ multiplex PCR, and its TCRdb copy is limited to in-frame clones, with some not included. V and J calls and clone size come straight from that table; D and trimming were deduced from the DNA. The data contain 35,000 to 40,000 clones, approximately 81% of them singletons. Material: peripheral blood. This receptor was identified in a man at least 80 years old with active or convalescent COVID-19. The chain employs TRBV9 and TRBJ1-1, with D uncertain. CDR3: CASSTGDGNTEAFF. The CDR3 DNA follows: TGTGCCAGCAGCACGGGAGATGGGAACACTGAAGCTTTCTTT.